Below are 6 T cell receptor beta chains sequenced from a single sample in a study of blood T cell repertoires in COVID-19. Libraries were prepared by immunoSEQ multiplex PCR; TCRdb keeps only in-frame clonotypes and omits some of them. The repertoire holds tens of thousands of clones, with 70% to 90% as singletons. Source material: peripheral blood. The source of these receptors is a woman between 65 and 79 years old in a cohort sampled during active COVID-19.

This clone was found once. The chain recombines TRBV10-2 with TRBJ1-1; D is perhaps TRBD1 (5 bases). The germline V and J ends were trimmed by 9 bases and 4 bases, with 15 bases remaining between them. Germline CDR1 is WSHSY and CDR2 is SAAADI. This CDR3 spans 13 amino acids. CDR3 sequence: CASARVRGTEAFF. The CDR3 DNA follows: TGCGCCAGTGCCAGGGTAAGGGGCACTGAAGCTTTCTTT.

The rearrangement uses TRBV25-1 and TRBJ1-2; D not certain. This CDR3 comprises 13 residues. The V end lost 3 bases, the J end lost 4 bases, and 9 bases lay between the germline ends. CDR1 and CDR2 from the germline V gene are MGHDK and SYGVNS. The CDR3 DNA reads TGTGCCAGCAGTGACAAGCAAGTCTATGGCTACACCTTC. This encodes CASSDKQVYGYTF.

This clone has just one count. The gene calls are TRBV6-6 and TRBJ2-7; D remains ambiguous. V was cut by 5 bases and J by 2 bases, with 10 bases left in between. The CDR3 length is 13 residues. Germline lookup yields CDR1 MNHNY and CDR2 SVGAGI (reference sequence). Written as DNA, the CDR3 is TGTGCCAGCAGTGGTCAGAGGCCCTACGAGCAGTACTTC. It translates to CASSGQRPYEQYF.

The V gene is TRBV27, the J gene TRBJ2-7; 9 nucleotides align to TRBD1. After removal of 6 bases from V and 6 bases from J, the junction contained 9 bases not matched to a gene. Germline V lookup: CDR1 MNHEY, CDR2 SMNVEV (reference sequence). The CDR3 spans 14 residues. In DNA form, the CDR3 reads TGTGCCAGCAGGCGCCCGGGACAGGGATTCGAGCAGTACTTC. Translating gives CASRRPGQGFEQYF.

The CDR3 sequence is CASSSPSGGSLTGELFF. The CDR3 bases are TGTGCCAGTAGTAGTCCCTCGGGGGGCAGCCTCACCGGGGAGCTGTTTTTT. The chain links TRBV19 to TRBJ2-2; possibly TRBD2 for D (7 bases). This CDR3 region has 17 residues. V was pared by 4 bases and J by 4 bases, with 19 bases between. In germline, CDR1 is LNHDA, CDR2 SQIVND (reference sequence). Full variable domain (rest looked up from reference TRBV19 and TRBJ2-2): DGGITQSPKYLFRKEGQNVTLSCEQNLNHDAMYWYRQDPGQGLRLIYYSQIVNDFQKGDIAEGYSVSREKKESFPLTVTSAQKNPTAFYLCASSSPSGGSLTGELFFGEGSRLTVL.

The chain employs TRBV7-9 and TRBJ1-2, with TRBD1 matching 9 bases. The CDR3 is 14 residues long. CDR1 is SEHNR and CDR2 is FQNEAQ in the germline V gene (reference sequence). V lost 1 base to trimming and J lost 7 bases; unmatched junction nucleotides: 4. The chain's CDR3 is CASSLGGQGFGYTF. CDR3 sequence (DNA): TGTGCCAGCAGCTTAGGCGGACAGGGGTTTGGCTACACCTTC.